Shown below are 28 T cell receptor beta chains from a single sample sequenced in a study of blood T cell repertoires in COVID-19. TCRdb keeps only in-frame clones here, not all; method: immunoSEQ multiplex PCR. The repertoire holds some 250,000 clones, with about 90% as singletons. Sequencing input: peripheral blood. The receptor set was obtained from a man aged 60 to 69 who had recovered from COVID-19.

The rearrangement links TRBV6-5 to TRBJ2-5; 7 bases map to TRBD2. Trimming cost V 5 bases and J 5 bases; bases outside gene matches: 11. This CDR3 contains 15 residues. The V gene's germline CDR1 is MNHEY and CDR2 SVGAGI. CDR3 sequence (DNA): TGTGCCAGCAGTCCCTACGTGACTAGCTGGGAGACCCAGTACTTC. It codes for CASSPYVTSWETQYF.

This clone has more than one count but fewer than ten. V and J are TRBV6-5 and TRBJ1-5; TRBD1 is a possible D gene (5 bases). V lost 4 bases and J 6 bases, leaving 10 bases between the germline ends. The germline CDR1 and CDR2 sequences are MNHEY and SVGAGI. This CDR3 is built from 13 residues. CDR3 nucleotides: TGTGCCAGCAGTTCCGGGGGGGGTCAGCCCCAGCATTTT. This encodes CASSSGGGQPQHF.

The J gene is TRBJ2-7, the V gene TRBV30; 7 positions agree with TRBD1. Germline lookup yields CDR1 GTSNPN and CDR2 SVGIG (reference sequence). V dropped 2 bases and J dropped 7; count of bases not matched to a gene: 8. This CDR3 is 13 amino acids long. CDR3 sequence reads: CAWSYQGVREQYV. The CDR3, as DNA: TGTGCCTGGAGTTACCAGGGGGTAAGGGAGCAGTACGTC.

The chain carries TRBV5-4 and TRBJ2-7; tentative D call: TRBD1 (6 bases). This CDR3 is 17 amino acids long. CDR1 and CDR2 from the germline V gene are SGHNT and YYREEE (reference sequence). The V end lost 0 bases, the J end lost 6 bases, and 22 bases lay between the germline ends. The CDR3 spells CASSLEGMGDIPLEQYF. CDR3 nucleotides: TGTGCCAGCAGCTTGGAGGGCATGGGGGACATTCCCCTCGAGCAGTACTTC. The whole variable domain, remainder taken from reference TRBV5-4 and TRBJ2-7, is ETGVTQSPTHLIKTRGQQVTLRCSSQSGHNTVSWYQQALGQGPQFIFQYYREEENGRGNFPPRFSGLQFPNYSSELNVNALELDDSALYLCASSLEGMGDIPLEQYFGPGTRLTVT.

This clone has a handful of counts. The CDR3 spells CATSDLDATAPYYQPQHF. CDR3 DNA sequence: TGTGCCACCAGTGATTTGGACGCCACAGCCCCTTATTATCAGCCCCAGCATTTT. The genes are TRBV24-1 and TRBJ1-5; D gene uncertain. The germline V gene encodes CDR1 KGHDR and CDR2 SFDVKD. Trimming removed 0 bases at V and 5 bases at J, with 19 bases between. The CDR3 spans 18 residues.

The chain couples TRBV6-1 to TRBJ2-7; 7 nucleotides match TRBD1. This CDR3 comprises 14 residues. From germline, CDR1 is MNHNS and CDR2 SASEGT. Trimming removed 1 base from V and 5 bases from J; junction bases left unmatched: 5. CDR3 sequence reads: CASSEGARGHEQYV. The CDR3 coding sequence is TGTGCCAGCAGTGAAGGTGCTAGGGGGCACGAGCAGTACGTC.

This clone was counted a few times. This chain links TRBV16 with TRBJ1-1, with D tentatively TRBD1 (6 bases). This CDR3 is built from 14 residues. Germline CDR1 reads KGHSY; CDR2 reads FQNENV. Trimming cost V 4 bases and J 1 base, with 10 bases left between them. The CDR3 here is CASSRRTENTEAFF. The CDR3 coding sequence is TGTGCCAGCAGCCGACGGACAGAGAACACTGAAGCTTTCTTT.

The CDR3 nucleotides are TGTGCCAGTAGTTCTGACGGGAATAGCAATCAGCCCCAGCATTTT. It yields the protein CASSSDGNSNQPQHF. The chain is built from TRBV19 and TRBJ1-5; D gene uncertain. Germline CDR1 LNHDA, CDR2 SQIVND (reference sequence). The CDR3 is made up of 15 amino acids. The V gene lost 5 bases and the J gene lost 0 bases, with 11 bases spanning the gap. Complete variable domain (other parts from reference TRBV19 and TRBJ1-5): DGGITQSPKYLFRKEGQNVTLSCEQNLNHDAMYWYRQDPGQGLRLIYYSQIVNDFQKGDIAEGYSVSREKKESFPLTVTSAQKNPTAFYLCASSSDGNSNQPQHFGDGTRLSIL.

The CDR3 nucleotides are TGTGCCAGCAGCCAAGATAAGGGGACAGGGGTATACAATGAGCAGTTCTTC. It specifies CASSQDKGTGVYNEQFF. The chain is built from TRBV3-1 (or the pseudogene TRBV3-2) and TRBJ2-1, with 10 bases aligning to TRBD1. The J segment lost 4 bases and the V segment lost 0 bases, leaving 6 bases of the junction unmatched. Looked up from germline, CDR1 is LGHDT and CDR2 is YNNKEL (reference sequence). The CDR3 spans 17 residues.

The chain couples TRBV15 to TRBJ1-5; tentative D call: TRBD1 (6 bases). Per germline, CDR1 LNHNV and CDR2 YYDKDF (reference sequence). Between the trimmed V and J ends, which lost 5 bases and 5 bases, there was a span of 16 bases. The CDR3 has 15 amino acids. The CDR3 loop is CATSLRGQGYQPQHF. CDR3 DNA: TGTGCCACCAGCTTGAGAGGGCAGGGGTATCAGCCCCAGCATTTT.

This chain connects TRBV5-4 to TRBJ2-3; 10 nucleotides match TRBD1. Germline values: CDR1 SGHNT, CDR2 YYREEE (reference sequence). Germline trimming cut 3 bases from V and 1 base from J; bases unmatched to any gene: 5. The CDR3 spans 16 residues. CDR3 protein: CASSSRQGAGTDTQYF. The CDR3, as DNA: TGTGCCAGCAGCTCTAGACAGGGGGCCGGCACAGATACGCAGTATTTT.

The V gene is TRBV5-4, the J gene TRBJ1-3; TRBD1 matches 10 bases. V lost 7 bases and J lost 4; bases outside the gene matches: 5. CDR3 length: 14 residues. The germline gives CDR1 SGHNT, CDR2 YYREEE (reference sequence). The CDR3 DNA reads as TGTGCCAGCGGCGGGACAGGGGTCGGAAACACCATATATTTT. As protein: CASGGTGVGNTIYF.

V and J are TRBV5-1 and TRBJ2-3; possibly TRBD2 for D (5 bases). The CDR3 length is 16 residues. Germline CDR1 is SGHRS and CDR2 is YFSETQ. Trimming removed 3 bases at V and 3 bases at J, with 17 bases between. The CDR3 region is CASSSAPGVRTDTQYF. Here the CDR3 DNA reads TGCGCCAGCAGCTCCGCCCCCGGGGTAAGGACAGATACGCAGTATTTT.

The V gene is TRBV11-2, the J gene TRBJ2-7; TRBD2 matches at 15 bases. The CDR3 is 17 residues long. Trimming removed 1 base from V and 7 bases from J; junction bases left unmatched: 8. CDR1 SGHAT and CDR2 FQNNGV come from the germline V gene. CDR3 DNA: TGTGCCAGCAGCTTAGCCCCCGGACTAGCGGGGGGGAATGAGCAGTACTTC. It yields the protein CASSLAPGLAGGNEQYF.

This clone was counted once. The chain links TRBV4-1 to TRBJ2-3; unclear D gene. This CDR3 comprises 18 residues. Germline V gene lookup returns CDR1 MGHRA and CDR2 YSYEKL. The V end was cut by 0 bases, the J end by 0 bases, with 16 bases between. The DNA for the CDR3 is TGCGCCAGCAGCCAAGATGGGTCAGGTGCTCCTAGCACAGATACGCAGTATTTT. Protein: CASSQDGSGAPSTDTQYF.

The rearrangement joins TRBV27 to TRBJ1-5, with 8 bases that match TRBD1. The CDR3 is 14 amino acids. Germline values: CDR1 MNHEY, CDR2 SMNVEV (reference sequence). V lost 2 bases, J lost 6 bases, and 3 bases stayed unmatched. In DNA, the CDR3 is TGTGCCAGCAGTTTAAAGACAGGGGTTCAGCCCCAGCATTTT. Its protein is CASSLKTGVQPQHF.

The V gene is TRBV10-2, the J gene TRBJ2-1; 12 bases fit TRBD2. In germline, CDR1 is WSHSY, CDR2 SAAADI. The trim removed 8 bases at V and 6 bases at J, leaving 5 bases unmatched. The CDR3 extends over 14 amino acids. The CDR3 loop reads CASESSGGANEQFF. Written as DNA, the CDR3 is TGCGCCAGCGAGTCTAGCGGGGGGGCCAATGAGCAGTTCTTC.

This clone was seen once. V and J are TRBV9 and TRBJ2-5; 9 bases are shared with TRBD2. V lost 2 bases to trimming and J lost 0 bases; unmatched junction nucleotides: 14. Germline assignment: CDR1 SGDLS and CDR2 YYNGEE. The length of the CDR3 is 19 residues. The CDR3 reads CASSVTAGGTISYQETQYF. The CDR3 DNA sequence: TGTGCCAGCAGCGTGACAGCGGGGGGTACAATTTCGTACCAAGAGACCCAGTACTTC.

The rearrangement links TRBV7-8 to TRBJ2-7; 7 positions match TRBD1. The CDR3 is 15 amino acids. The V and J ends lost 1 base and 1 base, in that order; junction bases with no gene match: 4. CDR1 SGHVS and CDR2 FQNEAQ come from the germline V gene. CDR3 residues: CASSLVGGRSYEQYV. The CDR3 DNA is TGTGCCAGCAGCTTAGTAGGGGGCCGGTCCTACGAGCAGTACGTC.

The V call is TRBV10-3, the J call TRBJ1-5, with D unclear. The germline gives CDR1 ENHRY, CDR2 SYGVKD. CDR3 length: 14 residues. The ends were cut back, 4 bases at V and 5 bases at J, with 12 bases in the middle. The CDR3 region is CAISVGGSHQPQHF. Here the CDR3 DNA reads TGTGCCATCAGTGTAGGAGGGTCCCATCAGCCCCAGCATTTT.

V gene TRBV6-6 combines with J gene TRBJ1-3, with 8 nucleotides matching TRBD1. Trimming cost V 6 bases and J 4 bases; bases outside gene matches: 2. CDR3 length: 13 residues. Germline values: CDR1 MNHNY, CDR2 SVGAGI (reference sequence). The CDR3 DNA sequence: TGTGCCAGCAGCTGGACAGGGGGAAACACCATATATTTT. Its translation is CASSWTGGNTIYF.

The chain uses TRBV20-1 and TRBJ2-2; D perhaps matches TRBD1 (6 bases). Trimming removed 3 bases at V and 6 bases at J, with 14 bases between. This CDR3 spans 14 amino acids. Germline CDR1 reads DFQATT; CDR2 reads SNEGSKA (reference sequence). The CDR3 DNA sequence: TGCAGTGCTAGTGTACAGGGCGTCCCCGGGGAGCTGTTTTTT. The encoded protein is CSASVQGVPGELFF.

This clone was seen only a few times. Different DNA sequences within this sample yield the same CDR3. This sequence joins TRBV10-3 and TRBJ2-5, with TRBD2 identical over 7 bases. The CDR3 totals 13 residues. Germline V gives CDR1 ENHRY, CDR2 SYGVKD. After removal of 6 bases from V and 1 base from J, the junction contained 2 bases not matched to a gene. CDR3 amino acids: CAISTGGQETQYF. The CDR3 nucleotides are TGTGCCATCAGCACGGGGGGCCAAGAGACCCAGTACTTC.

V is TRBV7-2 and J is TRBJ2-1; D might be TRBD2 (7 bases). CDR3 length equals 14 residues. Germline V gives CDR1 SGHTA, CDR2 FQGNSA. V was shortened by 3 bases and J by 5 bases, with 11 bases between the two germline ends. The CDR3 sequence: CASSFLGGHNEQFF. In DNA, the CDR3 is TGTGCCAGCAGCTTCTTGGGGGGGCACAATGAGCAGTTCTTC.

This chain connects TRBV7-9 to TRBJ2-5, with TRBD2 matching over 9 bases. The CDR3 length is 14 residues. Germline V CDR1 and CDR2: SEHNR, FQNEAQ (reference sequence). CDR3 amino acids: CANGAGGPLETQYF. In DNA form, the CDR3 reads TGTGCTAACGGTGCGGGGGGGCCCCTTGAGACCCAGTACTTC.

The rearrangement links TRBV6-2 or TRBV6-3 to TRBJ2-1, with 7 bases aligning to TRBD2. V trimming: 3 bases; J trimming: 9 bases; junction bases outside the gene matches: 14. The germline V gene encodes CDR1 MNHEY and CDR2 SVGEGT. The CDR3 spans 16 residues. In DNA form, the CDR3 reads TGTGCCAGCAGTTATCACCCGACTAGCCTGGGGGGTGAGCAGTTCTTC. As protein: CASSYHPTSLGGEQFF.

This clone was counted a single time. This rearrangement joins TRBV24-1 to TRBJ2-2, with 9 positions matching TRBD2. Germline V gene lookup returns CDR1 KGHDR and CDR2 SFDVKD. This CDR3 contains 19 residues. Germline trimming cut 3 bases from V and 2 bases from J; bases unmatched to any gene: 12. CDR3 sequence (DNA): TGTGCCACCAGTGATCCCATTAGGAGCGGGGGGCGAAACACCGGGGAGCTGTTTTTT. Protein product: CATSDPIRSGGRNTGELFF.

In its sample, this clone was seen once. The V call is TRBV10-3, the J call TRBJ2-1; 9 nucleotides agree with TRBD1. J gave up 7 bases and V 6 bases, and 10 bases lay outside the gene matches. Looked up from germline, CDR1 is ENHRY and CDR2 is SYGVKD. The CDR3 is made up of 15 amino acids. For the CDR3, the DNA is TGTGCCATCAGGGGCGACAGGGGGATGGGGAATGAGCAGTTCTTC. Translating it yields CAIRGDRGMGNEQFF.